What follows are 21 T cell receptor beta chains derived from one specimen sequenced in a study of Ad26.COV2.S vaccination and SARS-CoV-2 variants. Some clones are missing from TCRdb's copy, which holds only in-frame ones; the method was immunoSEQ multiplex PCR. Seen here are 440,000 or so clones, less than 95% observed once, and the top ten hold under 4.5%. Regarding treatment: roughly 19 received Ad26.COV2.S at low or high dose, single or two shots; 5 received placebo; per-sample allocation not given. Repertoires come from day 63 after the first vaccine or placebo injection. This specimen consisted of peripheral blood, obtained in a trial of Ad26.COV2.S vaccine versus placebo. These receptors were obtained from a person aged 18-60 years who received the Ad26.COV2.S COVID-19 vaccine or a placebo.

The chain joins TRBV5-4 to TRBJ1-1, with unresolved D. Trimming took 4 bases from V and 6 from J, leaving 16 bases between them. Germline V gene data show CDR1 as SGHNT and CDR2 as YYREEE (reference sequence). This CDR3 comprises 14 residues. The CDR3 spells CASSSPDRVPEAFF. CDR3 DNA sequence: TGTGCCAGCAGCAGCCCTGACCGCGTCCCTGAAGCTTTCTTT.

The genes are TRBV10-3 and TRBJ2-5; 10 bases match TRBD1. Germline assignment: CDR1 ENHRY and CDR2 SYGVKD. This CDR3 spans 13 amino acids. The trim removed 11 bases at V and 5 bases at J, leaving 8 bases unmatched. CDR3 region: CASRDRGVETQYF. The CDR3 DNA reads as TGTGCCTCCCGGGACAGGGGTGTGGAGACCCAGTACTTC.

Only one count was recorded for this clone. V usage is TRBV9 and J usage is TRBJ2-7, with TRBD2 matching over 9 bases. Germline V gives CDR1 SGDLS, CDR2 YYNGEE. Trimming cost V 0 bases and J 2 bases; bases outside gene matches: 6. The CDR3 has 16 residues. Here the CDR3 reads CASSVESSGAPYEQYF. The CDR3, as DNA: TGTGCCAGCAGCGTAGAGTCTAGCGGGGCCCCCTACGAGCAGTACTTC.

This clone is a singleton in its sample. The chain joins TRBV19 to TRBJ2-3; 7 bases are a match to TRBD2. Germline V gene data show CDR1 as LNHDA and CDR2 as SQIVND (reference sequence). CDR3 length: 16 residues. V trimming: 4 bases; J trimming: 0 bases; junction bases outside the gene matches: 7. This CDR3 is CASSREGATSTDTQYF. CDR3 DNA: TGTGCCAGTAGTAGGGAGGGAGCCACTAGCACAGATACGCAGTATTTT.

The chain employs TRBV27 and TRBJ1-6; D gene uncertain. Per germline, CDR1 MNHEY and CDR2 SMNVEV (reference sequence). CDR3 length equals 17 residues. The V end was cut by 5 bases, the J end by 0 bases, with 14 bases between. CDR3 sequence (DNA): TGTGCCAGCAGTCCCCGGACGGGGAGCTCCTATAATTCACCCCTCCACTTT. Amino acid sequence: CASSPRTGSSYNSPLHF.

Comment on this clone: An end of the junction does not agree with germline; a read error may underlie this. The chain has TRBV7-7 and TRBJ2-1; 9 nucleotides line up with TRBD1. Germline V gene data show CDR1 as SSHAT and CDR2 as FNYEAQ (reference sequence). The CDR3 extends over 14 amino acids. The DNA of the CDR3 is TGTGCTAGCAGCCCCTTGACAGGGGGCAATGAGCAGTTCTTC. It encodes CASSPLTGGNEQFF.

The CDR3 coding sequence is TGTGCAAGTCGCTTAGCGCCTAGCGGACAAATACAAGAGACCCAGTACTTC. It yields the protein CASRLAPSGQIQETQYF. The chain recombines TRBV12-2 with TRBJ2-5; the D segment call TRBD2 is taken from the table without a DNA check. TRBV12-2 is tagged as a pseudogene. The CDR3 totals 17 residues.

The V call is TRBV11-3, the J call TRBJ1-1; D is possibly TRBD1 (5 bases). The CDR3 has 14 residues. Germline V gene lookup returns CDR1 SGHNT and CDR2 YENEEA. Trimming stripped 3 bases from V and 5 bases from J, with 13 bases between. The CDR3 DNA sequence: TGTGCCAGCAGCTTCGCCGGGGGAGATACTGAAGCTTTCTTT. It specifies CASSFAGGDTEAFF.

The V gene is TRBV25-1, the J gene TRBJ1-1; D might be TRBD1 (6 bases). The CDR3 runs to 17 residues. The germline gives CDR1 MGHDK, CDR2 SYGVNS. Between the trimmed V and J ends, which lost 8 bases and 0 bases, there was a span of 22 bases. CDR3: CASEGVRKVTMNTEAFF. The CDR3, as DNA: TGTGCCAGCGAGGGGGTCCGGAAGGTAACCATGAACACTGAAGCTTTCTTT.

The chain uses TRBV20-1 and TRBJ2-3, with TRBD2 matching 9 bases. Losses at the gene ends were 3 bases for V and 4 bases for J; bases not matched to a gene: 11. CDR1 and CDR2 (germline): DFQATT, SNEGSKA (reference sequence). The CDR3 has 16 amino acids. The CDR3 is CSASRYRREGSDTQYF. For the CDR3, the DNA is TGCAGTGCTAGTAGATATCGGCGGGAGGGCTCAGATACGCAGTATTTT.

The rearrangement links TRBV11-2 to TRBJ2-7; 7 bases line up with TRBD1. This CDR3 comprises 14 residues. CDR1 and CDR2 (germline): SGHAT, FQNNGV. V was pared by 4 bases and J by 0 bases, with 3 bases of the junction left unmatched. As DNA, the CDR3 is TGTGCCAGCAGCTCGGGACAGTCCTCCTACGAGCAGTACTTC. Translated, it gives CASSSGQSSYEQYF.

This clone was seen just once. The chain uses TRBV10-3 and TRBJ2-7; D might be TRBD1 (6 bases). CDR3 length: 13 residues. V was pared by 8 bases and J by 0 bases, with 11 bases between. Per germline, CDR1 ENHRY and CDR2 SYGVKD. The CDR3 nucleotides read TGTGCCATCTCGACAGGTCCCTCCTACGAGCAGTACTTC. This translates into CAISTGPSYEQYF.

J is TRBJ2-7 and V is TRBV27; D not certain. The CDR3 has 16 residues. Trimming took 2 bases from V and 0 from J, leaving 14 bases between them. Germline CDR1 MNHEY, CDR2 SMNVEV (reference sequence). The CDR3 nucleotides read TGTGCCAGCAGTTTAAAAGACCCGAGAAGCTCCTACGAGCAGTACTTC. Protein sequence: CASSLKDPRSSYEQYF.

This clone was picked up one time. The V and J genes are TRBV4-2 and TRBJ1-1; D is unresolved. CDR1 is LGHNA, CDR2 YNFKEQ, per germline. The CDR3 contains 15 residues. The germline V and J ends were trimmed by 6 bases and 1 base, with 15 bases remaining between them. In nucleotides, the CDR3 is TGTGCCAGCAGAACGGACGCTTTATCGAACACTGAAGCTTTCTTT. This sequence encodes CASRTDALSNTEAFF.

This clone appeared once. V is TRBV3-1 (or the pseudogene TRBV3-2) and J is TRBJ2-3, with 12 bases fitting TRBD2. This CDR3 region has 17 residues. Germline lookup yields CDR1 LGHDT and CDR2 YNNKEL (reference sequence). The ends lost 1 base at V and 4 bases at J; junction bases unmatched: 6. The CDR3 region is CASSQGTSGIFADTQYF. Here the CDR3 DNA reads TGTGCCAGCAGCCAAGGGACTAGCGGGATCTTCGCAGATACGCAGTATTTT.

This rearrangement joins TRBV10-3 to TRBJ2-5; 7 bases map to TRBD2. The trim removed 4 bases at V and 4 bases at J, leaving 6 bases unmatched. Germline V gene data show CDR1 as ENHRY and CDR2 as SYGVKD. CDR3 length: 14 residues. CDR3 in amino acids: CAISARGVGETQYF. The CDR3 bases are TGTGCCATCAGTGCCCGGGGGGTGGGAGAGACCCAGTACTTC.

The chain couples TRBV7-9 to TRBJ2-7; D may match TRBD1 or TRBD2 (5 bases each). CDR3 length equals 14 residues. Trimming stripped 1 base from V and 2 bases from J, with 9 bases between. Per the germline V gene, CDR1 is SEHNR and CDR2 is FQNEAQ (reference sequence). DNA for the CDR3: TGTGCCAGCAGCTTAGTGCAGGGACCCTACGAGCAGTACTTC. Its protein is CASSLVQGPYEQYF. Combining the CDR3 with reference TRBV7-9 and TRBJ2-7 gives the whole variable domain DTGVSQNPRHKITKRGQNVTFRCDPISEHNRLYWYRQTLGQGPEFLTYFQNEAQLEKSRLLSDRFSAERPKGSFSTLEIQRTEQGDSAMYLCASSLVQGPYEQYFGPGTRLTVT.

The chain's CDR3 is CASGADRAGANVLTF. For the CDR3, the DNA is TGTGCCAGCGGGGCCGACAGGGCTGGGGCCAACGTCCTGACTTTC. The chain links TRBV2 to TRBJ2-6, with TRBD1 matching 7 bases. After removal of 8 bases from V and 2 bases from J, the junction contained 6 bases not matched to a gene. This CDR3 comprises 15 residues. Germline loops: CDR1 SNHLY, CDR2 FYNNEI.

The chain recombines TRBV3-1 (or the pseudogene TRBV3-2) with TRBJ2-3, with no clear D. V lost 0 bases, J lost 0 bases, and 7 bases lay in between. This CDR3 is built from 15 residues. The germline V gene encodes CDR1 LGHDT and CDR2 YNNKEL (reference sequence). The CDR3 loop is CASSQDLVSTDTQYF. The CDR3 DNA sequence: TGTGCCAGCAGCCAAGATCTGGTGAGCACAGATACGCAGTATTTT.

V is TRBV4-1 and J is TRBJ2-2; D uncertain. The CDR3 consists of 12 residues. V lost 1 base and J lost 9, with 6 bases in between. Germline loops: CDR1 MGHRA, CDR2 YSYEKL. CDR3 amino acids: CASSQVERELFF. The CDR3 region has the DNA TGCGCCAGCAGCCAAGTCGAGCGGGAGCTGTTTTTT.

This clone was detected once. The chain combines TRBV11-2 with TRBJ1-5; D remains unclear. V lost 0 bases, J lost 3 bases, and 9 bases lay in between. The CDR3 sequence is 15 residues long. From germline, CDR1 is SGHAT and CDR2 FQNNGV. Written as DNA, the CDR3 is TGTGCCAGCAGCTTAGATCGGGGTTACAATCAGCCCCAGCATTTT. Amino acid sequence: CASSLDRGYNQPQHF.